The clone carrying this T cell receptor beta chain appeared a single time. CDR3 length equals 13 residues. CDR1 and CDR2 (germline): MNHEY, SMNVEV (reference sequence). V gave up 5 bases and J gave up 2 bases, with 8 bases separating them. This entry belongs to a study of tumour-infiltrating T cells in Burkitt lymphoma. At the level of the study: Repertoire clonality predicted overall and progression-free survival.

Only in-frame clones appear in the TCRdb table, and some are missing; sequencing was by immunoSEQ multiplex PCR. The sample carries some 13,000 clones, about 75% recorded once. Sequenced: tumor tissue. J is TRBJ2-3 and V is TRBV27; D call uncertain. The receptor was derived from a human donor with diffuse large B-cell lymphoma. The CDR3 DNA reads TGTGCCAGCAGTATCGGCGTCACAGATACGCAGTATTTT. This codes for CASSIGVTDTQYF.